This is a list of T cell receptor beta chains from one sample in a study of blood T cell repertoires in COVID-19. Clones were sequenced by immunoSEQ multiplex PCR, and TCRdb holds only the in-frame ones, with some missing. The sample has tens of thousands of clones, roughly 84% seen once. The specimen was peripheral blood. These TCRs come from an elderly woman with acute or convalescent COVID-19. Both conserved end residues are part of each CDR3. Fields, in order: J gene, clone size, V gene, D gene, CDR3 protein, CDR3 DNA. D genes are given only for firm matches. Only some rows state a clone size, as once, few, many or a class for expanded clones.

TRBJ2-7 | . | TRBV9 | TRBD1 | CASSVAEGQTYEQYF | TGTGCCAGCAGCGTAGCAGAGGGACAGACCTACGAGCAGTACTTC
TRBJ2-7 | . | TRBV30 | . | CAWSVQVLSYEQYF | TGTGCCTGGAGTGTACAGGTTCTCTCCTACGAGCAGTACTTC
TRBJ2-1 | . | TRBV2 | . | CASSLAGDEQFF | TGTGCCAGCAGTCTAGCCGGGGATGAGCAGTTCTTC
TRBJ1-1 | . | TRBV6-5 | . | CASNTNVENTEAFF | TGTGCCAGCAACACTAACGTGGAGAACACTGAAGCTTTCTTT
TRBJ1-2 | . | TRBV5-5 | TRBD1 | CASSLEQGIYGYTF | TGTGCCAGCAGCTTGGAACAGGGGATCTATGGCTACACCTTC
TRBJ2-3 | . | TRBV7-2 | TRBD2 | CASSLRRGGYTDTQYF | TGTGCCAGCAGCTTAAGGCGGGGGGGCTATACAGATACGCAGTATTTT
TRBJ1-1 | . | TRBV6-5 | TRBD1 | CASSRTGNTEAFF | TGTGCCAGCAGTAGGACAGGCAACACTGAAGCTTTCTTT
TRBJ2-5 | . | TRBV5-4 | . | CASTSNAGQETQYF | TGTGCCAGCACCTCAAATGCCGGGCAAGAGACCCAGTACTTC
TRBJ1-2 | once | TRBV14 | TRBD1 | CASSQALGQGYGYTF | TGTGCCAGCAGCCAAGCCTTGGGACAGGGGTATGGCTACACCTTC
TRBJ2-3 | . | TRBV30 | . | CAWSVLGSADTQYF | TGTGCCTGGAGTGTACTAGGTTCGGCAGATACGCAGTATTTT
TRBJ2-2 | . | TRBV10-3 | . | CAISEPRGVLDANTGELFF | TGTGCCATCAGTGAGCCCAGGGGTGTATTGGACGCGAACACCGGGGAGCTGTTTTTT
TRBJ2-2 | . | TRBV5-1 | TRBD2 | CASSPLAANTGELFF | TGCGCCAGCAGCCCACTAGCGGCGAACACCGGGGAGCTGTTTTTT
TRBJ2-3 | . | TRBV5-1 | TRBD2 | CASSLEAGGDTQYF | TGCGCCAGCAGCTTGGAAGCGGGGGGAGATACGCAGTATTTT
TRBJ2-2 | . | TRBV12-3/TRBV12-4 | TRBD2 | CASSWGGSGELFF | TGTGCCAGCAGTTGGGGGGGATCCGGGGAGCTGTTTTTT
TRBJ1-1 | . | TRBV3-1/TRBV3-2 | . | CASSQVRPGRGTEAFF | TGTGCCAGCAGCCAAGTGCGGCCCGGCAGGGGCACTGAAGCTTTCTTT
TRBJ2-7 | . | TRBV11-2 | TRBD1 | CASDPSGQIIYEQYF | TGTGCCAGCGACCCCTCGGGACAGATAATCTACGAGCAGTACTTC
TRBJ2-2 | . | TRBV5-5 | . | CASSLSGTTNTGELFF | TGTGCCAGCAGCTTATCGGGGACAACGAACACCGGGGAGCTGTTTTTT
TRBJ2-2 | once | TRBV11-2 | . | CASSLEGRLGTGELFF | TGTGCCAGCAGCTTAGAGGGCAGGCTGGGCACCGGGGAGCTGTTTTTT
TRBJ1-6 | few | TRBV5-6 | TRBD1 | CASSLGGTGNSPLHF | TGTGCCAGCAGCTTGGGTGGGACAGGCAATTCACCCCTCCACTTT
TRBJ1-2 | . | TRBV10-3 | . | CAAKEGDYGYTF | TGTGCCGCCAAGGAGGGAGACTATGGCTACACCTTC
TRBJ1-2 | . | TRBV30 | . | CAWTGTNYGYTF | TGTGCCTGGACCGGGACAAACTATGGCTACACCTTC
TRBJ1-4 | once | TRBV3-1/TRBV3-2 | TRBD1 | CASSPGTAEKLFF | TGTGCCAGCAGCCCCGGGACAGCTGAAAAACTGTTTTTT
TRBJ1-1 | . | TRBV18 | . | CASSLGDNTEAFF | TGTGCCAGCTCACTAGGAGACAACACTGAAGCTTTCTTT
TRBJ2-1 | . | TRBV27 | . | CASSSWGGRYNEQFF | TGTGCCAGCAGTTCATGGGGGGGGCGTTACAATGAGCAGTTCTTC
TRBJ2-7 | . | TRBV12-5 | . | CASGLVGGRGEQYF | TGTGCTAGTGGTTTGGTCGGGGGGCGAGGCGAGCAGTACTTC
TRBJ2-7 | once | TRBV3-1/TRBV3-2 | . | CASSPLGEYEQYF | TGTGCCAGCAGCCCCCTCGGAGAATACGAGCAGTACTTC
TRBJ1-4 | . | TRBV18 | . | CASSPSQEVREKLFF | TGTGCCAGCTCACCTTCTCAGGAGGTTAGAGAAAAACTGTTTTTT
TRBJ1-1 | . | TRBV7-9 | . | CASSLGGGTEAFF | TGTGCCAGCAGCTTAGGTGGAGGCACTGAAGCTTTCTTT
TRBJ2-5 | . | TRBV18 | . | CASSPPDRRQETQYF | TGTGCCAGCTCACCGCCCGACAGGCGTCAAGAGACCCAGTACTTC